This entry lists 17 T cell receptor beta chains sequenced from one sample in a study of shared clonotypes between healthy human individuals. The method was immunoSEQ multiplex PCR; TCRdb's version includes in-frame clones alone and lacks a portion of them. The sample yields some 700,000 clones, roughly 87% seen once. Sequencing was carried out using memory CD8+ T cells from PBMCs. Stated subset: CD45RO+ cells pooled with CCR7-negative TemRA cells. Receptor source: a man aged 18 to 30 in good health. Some clones in this sample may be carry-over from other donors' samples.

This clone has more than one count but fewer than ten. This chain joins TRBV28 and TRBJ1-5, with TRBD1 matching 7 bases. V shed 5 bases and J 2 bases; nucleotides not matched to a gene: 6. Germline V CDR1 and CDR2: MDHEN, SYDVKM. The CDR3 consists of 15 residues. The CDR3 DNA is TGTGCCAGCAGTCCCACAGGGGCAGGCAATCAGCCCCAGCATTTT. As protein: CASSPTGAGNQPQHF.

In its sample, this clone was seen once. This chain links TRBV7-8 with TRBJ1-5; no firm D call. CDR3 size: 15 residues. The germline gives CDR1 SGHVS, CDR2 FQNEAQ. The V gene lost 5 bases and the J gene lost 7 bases, with 18 bases spanning the gap. CDR3 in DNA: TGTGCCAGCAGCCCATTTATAGAGGGAGAACAGCCCCAGCATTTT. It is translated as CASSPFIEGEQPQHF.

The chain has TRBV6-4 and TRBJ1-4, with TRBD1 as a possible D gene (6 bases). Germline loops: CDR1 MRHNA, CDR2 SNTAGT. V lost 3 bases to trimming and J lost 7 bases, with 12 bases between them. The length of the CDR3 is 14 residues. This CDR3 is CASSEQGGGEKLFF. The CDR3 DNA reads as TGTGCCAGCAGTGAGCAAGGGGGTGGTGAAAAACTGTTTTTT.

The DNA for the CDR3 is TGTGCCAGCAGCTTCCCGGGACAAAAGAGCTACGAGCAGTACTTC. As protein: CASSFPGQKSYEQYF. The chain recombines TRBV7-8 with TRBJ2-7; D possibly corresponds to TRBD1 (6 bases). The V gene lost 3 bases and the J gene lost 3 bases, with 15 bases spanning the gap. The germline V gene has CDR1 SGHVS and CDR2 FQNEAQ. The CDR3 runs 15 residues.

This chain uses TRBV7-6 with TRBJ1-1; 12 bases are a match to TRBD1. V lost 5 bases, J lost 5 bases, and 3 bases stayed unmatched. The CDR3 totals 14 residues. Germline assignment: CDR1 SGHVS and CDR2 FNYEAQ. CDR3 DNA: TGTGCCAGCAGCGTGGGACAGGGGGCAACTGAAGCTTTCTTT. Amino acids: CASSVGQGATEAFF.

This chain uses TRBV5-5 with TRBJ2-7; unclear D gene. CDR1 SGHKS and CDR2 YYEKEE come from the germline V gene (reference sequence). The V gene lost 4 bases and the J gene lost 2 bases, with 13 bases spanning the gap. The CDR3 runs 14 residues. CDR3 in amino acids: CASSPPIETYEQYF. For the CDR3, the DNA is TGTGCCAGCAGCCCTCCCATAGAAACCTACGAGCAGTACTTC.

This chain connects TRBV28 to TRBJ1-2; D is unresolved. Germline assignment: CDR1 MDHEN and CDR2 SYDVKM. Deletions cut 3 bases from V and 4 bases from J, with 18 bases between. The CDR3 sequence is 16 residues long. Written as DNA, the CDR3 is TGTGCCAGCAGTTTTCGACTCCCGCGATTTCCCTATGGCTACACCTTC. Translation gives CASSFRLPRFPYGYTF.

The rearrangement joins TRBV28 to TRBJ2-3; no definite D call. Germline-derived CDR1 and CDR2 are MDHEN and SYDVKM. The V and J ends lost 5 bases and 0 bases respectively, with 24 bases between them. This CDR3 has 19 residues. DNA for the CDR3: TGTGCCAGCAGTCCGATCCTGCTTAGGGCTCGTGCTAGCACAGATACGCAGTATTTT. As protein: CASSPILLRARASTDTQYF.

The chain has TRBV10-3 and TRBJ2-5; the D gene is possibly TRBD2 (5 bases). V was shortened by 3 bases and J by 5 bases, with 13 bases between the two germline ends. CDR3 length equals 14 residues. Per the germline V gene, CDR1 is ENHRY and CDR2 is SYGVKD. The DNA of the CDR3 is TGTGCCATCAGTGAACGAGCGTCGGGGGAGACCCAGTACTTC. Protein sequence: CAISERASGETQYF.

V usage is TRBV9 and J usage is TRBJ2-3, with D possibly TRBD2 on 6 matching bases. V shed 4 bases and J shed 1 base, with 19 bases lying between them. There are 17 residues in the CDR3. In germline, CDR1 is SGDLS, CDR2 YYNGEE. CDR3 nucleotides: TGTGCCAGCAGCCTCCAACGGGGTCGCGGGGGCACAGATACGCAGTATTTT. Amino acid sequence: CASSLQRGRGGTDTQYF. Drawing the rest from reference TRBV9 and TRBJ2-3, the complete variable domain is DSGVTQTPKHLITATGQRVTLRCSPRSGDLSVYWYQQSLDQGLQFLIQYYNGEERAKGNILERFSAQQFPDLHSELNLSSLELGDSALYFCASSLQRGRGGTDTQYFGPGTRLTVL.

The chain recombines TRBV29-1 with TRBJ2-5, with D hard to call. This CDR3 has 14 amino acids. Germline CDR1 SQVTM, CDR2 ANQGSEA. V was trimmed by 3 bases and J by 1 base, leaving 12 bases between them. Here the CDR3 DNA reads TGCAGCGTTGATGAGTTGGGTCTCCAAGAGACCCAGTACTTC. Amino acids: CSVDELGLQETQYF.

This chain uses TRBV9 with TRBJ1-4, with unresolved D. Deletions cut 4 bases from V and 7 bases from J, with 20 bases between. This CDR3 contains 16 residues. Germline CDR1 and CDR2: SGDLS and YYNGEE. CDR3 in DNA: TGTGCCAGCAGCCTCAATCGAGAGGCCCGGGGTGAAAAACTGTTTTTT. This sequence encodes CASSLNREARGEKLFF.

The chain couples TRBV19 to TRBJ2-1; 7 bases match TRBD2. The CDR3 sequence is 17 residues long. The V segment lost 5 bases and the J segment 3 bases; nucleotides outside the gene matches: 13. CDR1 LNHDA and CDR2 SQIVND come from the germline V gene (reference sequence). The CDR3 DNA reads TGTGCCAGTAGTTCCAACCGGCTAGCGGACCACTACAATGAGCAGTTCTTC. It specifies CASSSNRLADHYNEQFF. Variable domain in full (rest from reference TRBV19 and TRBJ2-1): DGGITQSPKYLFRKEGQNVTLSCEQNLNHDAMYWYRQDPGQGLRLIYYSQIVNDFQKGDIAEGYSVSREKKESFPLTVTSAQKNPTAFYLCASSSNRLADHYNEQFFGPGTRLTVL.

This chain's CDR3 is CASSQGTSGSRTGELFF. The DNA of the CDR3 is TGCGCCAGCAGCCAGGGGACTAGCGGGAGTCGAACCGGGGAGCTGTTTTTT. This chain uses TRBV4-1 with TRBJ2-2; 14 bases are a match to TRBD2. The CDR3 is made up of 17 amino acids. Unmatched junction bases numbered 5, after V lost 3 bases and J lost 5 bases. Germline V gene sequence: CDR1 MGHRA, CDR2 YSYEKL.

This clone was detected once. This chain joins TRBV11-2 and TRBJ1-1; 7 positions match TRBD1. J was trimmed by 4 bases and V by 4 bases; bases with no gene match: 9. The CDR3 is made up of 15 amino acids. Germline CDR1 and CDR2: SGHAT and FQNNGV. The CDR3 protein is CASSSRTGPTTEAFF. CDR3 in DNA: TGTGCCAGCAGCTCTCGGACAGGCCCCACCACTGAAGCTTTCTTT.

The J gene is TRBJ1-2, the V gene TRBV19, with a tentative D call TRBD1 (5 bases). Trimming removed 6 bases at V and 4 bases at J, with 12 bases between. Germline assignment: CDR1 LNHDA and CDR2 SQIVND (reference sequence). The CDR3 is 13 amino acids. In nucleotides, the CDR3 is TGTGCCAGTAGGAGAGACAGAGCCTATGGCTACACCTTC. This gives the protein CASRRDRAYGYTF. Based on the CDR3 plus reference TRBV19 and TRBJ1-2, the full variable domain is DGGITQSPKYLFRKEGQNVTLSCEQNLNHDAMYWYRQDPGQGLRLIYYSQIVNDFQKGDIAEGYSVSREKKESFPLTVTSAQKNPTAFYLCASRRDRAYGYTFGSGTRLTVV.

The gene calls are TRBV9 and TRBJ2-7; tentatively, D is TRBD2 (5 bases). The germline V and J ends were trimmed by 3 bases and 11 bases, with 21 bases remaining between them. The germline V gene encodes CDR1 SGDLS and CDR2 YYNGEE. The CDR3 spans 14 residues. In DNA form, the CDR3 reads TGTGCCAGCAGCGGCCGGGATGGCGAAAACCGAAAGTACTTC. This translates into CASSGRDGENRKYF.